Listed below are T cell receptor beta chains from one sample, sequenced in a study of cytomegalovirus exposure and HLA in healthy donors. The table came from immunoSEQ multiplex PCR; TCRdb's copy has only in-frame clones and leaves some out. The table shows roughly 120,000 clones, with roughly two thirds occurring only once. Material for sequencing was PBMCs. The receptors come from a man younger than 45 in good health and CMV-seropositive. The CDR3 runs from the conserved cysteine through the conserved F or W. The D gene is left open where the match is weak.

d_call: TRBD2
j_call: TRBJ2-1
v_call: TRBV29-1
cdr3_aa: CSVVSGRTYNEQFF

d_call: NA
j_call: TRBJ1-5
v_call: TRBV6-4
cdr3_aa: CATSPSPNQPQHF

d_call: TRBD1
j_call: TRBJ1-1
v_call: TRBV7-8
cdr3_aa: CASSLGGAGTGSTEAFF

d_call: NA
j_call: TRBJ2-1
v_call: TRBV6-5
cdr3_aa: CASKYYGEQFF

d_call: NA
j_call: TRBJ1-1
v_call: TRBV29-1
cdr3_aa: CSVVPRVNRAFF

d_call: NA
j_call: TRBJ2-7
v_call: TRBV4-2
cdr3_aa: CASSIRGPQGDEQYF

d_call: TRBD2
j_call: TRBJ2-7
v_call: TRBV29-1
cdr3_aa: CSVGGLSGYYEQYF

d_call: TRBD2
j_call: TRBJ2-3
v_call: TRBV29-1
cdr3_aa: CSVGTSGGLLSSTDTQYF

d_call: TRBD2
j_call: TRBJ2-7
v_call: TRBV7-9
cdr3_aa: CSSSSIRLAGISYEQYF

d_call: TRBD2
j_call: TRBJ2-1
v_call: TRBV10-2
cdr3_aa: CASSYLAGAAGGEQFF

d_call: TRBD2
j_call: TRBJ2-1
v_call: TRBV5-1
cdr3_aa: CASSLSASGSSHNEQFF

d_call: TRBD1
j_call: TRBJ2-7
v_call: TRBV19
cdr3_aa: CASSKSTGTAYSYEQYF

d_call: NA
j_call: TRBJ1-1
v_call: TRBV7-9
cdr3_aa: CASSASQGLVRAFF

d_call: TRBD1
j_call: TRBJ2-7
v_call: TRBV5-1
cdr3_aa: CASSLGQGFGLSYEQYF

d_call: TRBD2
j_call: TRBJ2-1
v_call: TRBV10-3
cdr3_aa: CAISRLAGGLAWNEQFF

d_call: NA
j_call: TRBJ1-1
v_call: TRBV16
cdr3_aa: CASSHRGGMNMNTEAFF

d_call: NA
j_call: TRBJ1-6
v_call: TRBV5-1
cdr3_aa: CASSLKNRDTGDNSPLHF

d_call: NA
j_call: TRBJ1-1
v_call: TRBV4-1
cdr3_aa: CASSQVPPGDEAFF

d_call: TRBD1
j_call: TRBJ1-1
v_call: TRBV12-5
cdr3_aa: CASGLIWSGGGNTEAFF

d_call: TRBD1
j_call: TRBJ1-1
v_call: TRBV25-1
cdr3_aa: CASTDARQGDTEAFF

d_call: NA
j_call: TRBJ2-7
v_call: TRBV20-1
cdr3_aa: CSASGGNEQYF

d_call: TRBD1
j_call: TRBJ1-3
v_call: TRBV13
cdr3_aa: CASSSTGGLGNTIYF

d_call: NA
j_call: TRBJ1-2
v_call: TRBV15
cdr3_aa: CATSSHKGGYGYTF

d_call: TRBD2
j_call: TRBJ2-1
v_call: TRBV10-2
cdr3_aa: CASSGGLESNEQFF

d_call: NA
j_call: TRBJ2-2
v_call: TRBV28
cdr3_aa: CASRDQGPKNTGELFF

d_call: NA
j_call: TRBJ2-1
v_call: TRBV2
cdr3_aa: CASRAPGGPYNEQFF

d_call: TRBD1
j_call: TRBJ2-1
v_call: TRBV7-9
cdr3_aa: CASSRTQGFYNEQFF

d_call: TRBD1
j_call: TRBJ2-1
v_call: TRBV5-6
cdr3_aa: CASRQGQAFLGEQFF

d_call: NA
j_call: TRBJ2-3
v_call: TRBV7-9
cdr3_aa: CAPHGGTQYF

d_call: NA
j_call: TRBJ2-7
v_call: TRBV4-2
cdr3_aa: CASSQGRYYEQYF

d_call: TRBD1
j_call: TRBJ1-5
v_call: TRBV19
cdr3_aa: CASNRDRGQQPQHF

d_call: TRBD1
j_call: TRBJ1-4
v_call: TRBV15
cdr3_aa: CATSRGHGQGEKLFF

d_call: NA
j_call: TRBJ2-2
v_call: TRBV7-2
cdr3_aa: CASSLHRAAGELFF

d_call: TRBD1
j_call: TRBJ1-5
v_call: TRBV6-1
cdr3_aa: CASSEMGTGGNQPQHF

d_call: TRBD2
j_call: TRBJ2-1
v_call: TRBV5-1
cdr3_aa: CASSLGLADSYNEQFF

d_call: TRBD1
j_call: TRBJ2-1
v_call: TRBV4-2
cdr3_aa: CASSQATGASSSYNEQFF

d_call: NA
j_call: TRBJ2-6
v_call: TRBV4-3
cdr3_aa: CASSQAGSSSGANVLTF

d_call: TRBD1
j_call: TRBJ1-5
v_call: TRBV7-2
cdr3_aa: CASSGAGQGGYQPQHF

d_call: TRBD2
j_call: TRBJ2-1
v_call: TRBV5-4
cdr3_aa: CASGGELNNEQFF

d_call: NA
j_call: TRBJ2-7
v_call: TRBV10-3
cdr3_aa: CATPGHSLSSYEQYF

d_call: NA
j_call: TRBJ2-5
v_call: TRBV5-6
cdr3_aa: CASSGRNVETQYF

d_call: NA
j_call: TRBJ2-1
v_call: TRBV7-9
cdr3_aa: CSSSFSTSWGYNEQFF

d_call: NA
j_call: TRBJ2-7
v_call: TRBV11-2
cdr3_aa: CASTNWGGHIYEQYF

d_call: NA
j_call: TRBJ2-7
v_call: TRBV28
cdr3_aa: CASSYAGTYEQYF

d_call: TRBD1
j_call: TRBJ2-1
v_call: TRBV5-1
cdr3_aa: CASSRPGQGAWNEQFF

d_call: TRBD2
j_call: TRBJ2-1
v_call: TRBV10-1
cdr3_aa: CASGVAGGTYNEQFF

d_call: NA
j_call: TRBJ1-3
v_call: TRBV6-5
cdr3_aa: CASSYPSAGNTIYF

d_call: NA
j_call: TRBJ1-5
v_call: TRBV6-1
cdr3_aa: CASRQGPYSNQPQHF

d_call: TRBD1
j_call: TRBJ2-3
v_call: TRBV7-9
cdr3_aa: CASSSYRGSTDTQYF

d_call: NA
j_call: TRBJ2-1
v_call: TRBV6-1
cdr3_aa: CASIRDSYNEQFF

d_call: NA
j_call: TRBJ1-2
v_call: TRBV12-5
cdr3_aa: CASGLVTAPRGYTF

d_call: NA
j_call: TRBJ1-2
v_call: TRBV27
cdr3_aa: CASSPNRVYGYTF

d_call: NA
j_call: TRBJ1-1
v_call: TRBV30
cdr3_aa: CAWRMTAGNTEAFF

d_call: NA
j_call: TRBJ2-3
v_call: TRBV7-3
cdr3_aa: CASSLTPGPSTDTQYF

d_call: TRBD2
j_call: TRBJ2-5
v_call: TRBV6-1
cdr3_aa: CASSSTSGSQETQYF